The table lists the clone carrying this T cell receptor (beta chain) with a few counts. What was sequenced were expressed TCRB transcripts, since all of the isolated RNA had been reverse transcribed. TCRdb keeps only in-frame clones here, not all; method: immunoSEQ multiplex PCR. The table shows about 230,000 clones, with 9.6% occurring only once. The data were obtained in a study of beta chain features in type 1 diabetes. Trimming stripped 3 bases from V and 12 bases from J, with 15 bases between. From germline, CDR1 is KGHSH and CDR2 LQKENI. CDR3 size: 12 residues. The V gene is TRBV18, the J gene TRBJ2-7; D is possibly TRBD1 (6 bases). The material sequenced was naive CD4+ T cells from blood. This clonotype was sampled from a woman between 18 and 29 years old in good health. Written as DNA, the CDR3 is TGTGCCAGCTCACCTATACCAGGGGAGTGGTACTTC. It translates to CASSPIPGEWYF. Looking up the rest from reference TRBV18 and TRBJ2-7 gives the full variable domain: NAGVMQNPRHLVRRRGQEARLRCSPMKGHSHVYWYRQLPEEGLKFMVYLQKENIIDESGMPKERFSAEFPKEGPSILRIQQVVRGDSAAYFCASSPIPGEWYFGPGTRLTVT.